These 8 T cell receptor beta chains share one sample of origin, sequenced in a study of blood T cell repertoires in COVID-19. The data were produced by immunoSEQ multiplex PCR, yet TCRdb's version contains in-frame clones alone and is incomplete. The sample contains under 200,000 clones, approximately 90% of which appear only once. Sequencing input: peripheral blood. The origin of the receptors is a man aged 18 to 30 with active or convalescent COVID-19.

V and J are TRBV24-1 and TRBJ2-7, with D unclear. The CDR3 is made up of 13 amino acids. V was clipped by 7 bases and J by 0 bases, with 9 bases between them. Germline V gives CDR1 KGHDR, CDR2 SFDVKD. The CDR3 sequence: CATREDSSYEQYF. CDR3 nucleotides: TGTGCCACCAGGGAAGACTCCTCCTACGAGCAGTACTTC.

The gene calls are TRBV30 and TRBJ2-3, with D tentatively TRBD2 (5 bases). The CDR3 contains 15 residues. Trimming cost V 5 bases and J 3 bases, with 18 bases left between them. The germline gives CDR1 GTSNPN, CDR2 SVGIG (reference sequence). DNA for the CDR3: TGTGCCTGGCTCCCAATAGGTCGAGGGACAGATACGCAGTATTTT. Translating it yields CAWLPIGRGTDTQYF.

On this clone itself: One end of the junction is discordant with germline, which a read error may explain. The rearrangement uses TRBV15 and TRBJ2-2, with D hard to call. CDR3 length equals 15 residues. Per germline, CDR1 LNHNV and CDR2 YYDKDF (reference sequence). The CDR3 DNA reads as TGTGCCACCAGCAGAGAACGAGCGAATACCGGGGAGCTGTTTTTT. This encodes CATSRERANTGELFF. Drawing the rest from reference TRBV15 and TRBJ2-2, the complete variable domain is DAMVIQNPRYQVTQFGKPVTLSCSQTLNHNVMYWYQQKSSQAPKLLFHYYDKDFNNEADTPDNFQSRRPNTSFCFLDIRSPGLGDTAMYLCATSRERANTGELFFGEGSRLTVL.

The chain recombines TRBV7-3 with TRBJ1-2; D may be TRBD1 (5 bases). Per germline, CDR1 SGHTA and CDR2 FQGTGA. The CDR3 length is 15 residues. V dropped 1 base and J dropped 4 bases, with 13 bases sitting between them. The DNA of the CDR3 is TGTGCCAGCAGCTTAAAAGGCGGGGGGATCTATGGCTACACCTTC. Its translation: CASSLKGGGIYGYTF.

A single count supports this clone. The rearrangement uses TRBV7-2 and TRBJ1-1, with D unclear. V lost 3 bases and J 5 bases, leaving 10 bases between the germline ends. This CDR3 is built from 13 residues. Germline V gene lookup returns CDR1 SGHTA and CDR2 FQGNSA. Here the CDR3 reads CASSFTRGTEAFF. The CDR3 coding sequence is TGTGCCAGCAGCTTCACACGTGGTACTGAAGCTTTCTTT.

The rearrangement links TRBV7-3 to TRBJ1-2; tentative D call: TRBD1 (6 bases). The CDR3 length is 14 residues. Trimming shortened V by 2 bases and J by 3 bases, and 10 bases separated the two germline ends. Per the germline V gene, CDR1 is SGHTA and CDR2 is FQGTGA. The CDR3, as DNA: TGTGCCAGCAGCTTATCAGCAGGGGACTATGGCTACACCTTC. Translation gives CASSLSAGDYGYTF.

CDR3 loop: CASSLRASFGEKLFF. The CDR3 bases are TGTGCCAGCAGCCTGAGGGCGAGCTTCGGTGAAAAACTGTTTTTT. This rearrangement joins TRBV11-2 to TRBJ1-4; D not resolved. The CDR3 runs to 15 residues. Germline V CDR1 and CDR2: SGHAT, FQNNGV. Trimming pared 5 bases from V and 7 bases from J, leaving 17 bases between.

This clone was observed a single time. The chain combines TRBV9 with TRBJ2-3; no reliable D call. In germline, CDR1 is SGDLS, CDR2 YYNGEE. V was cut by 2 bases and J by 4 bases, with 5 bases left in between. The CDR3 is made up of 12 amino acids. In nucleotides, the CDR3 is TGTGCCAGCAGCGTCCCATCAGATACGCAGTATTTT. Amino acids: CASSVPSDTQYF. The full variable domain, in which reference TRBV9 and TRBJ2-3 provide the parts outside the CDR3, is DSGVTQTPKHLITATGQRVTLRCSPRSGDLSVYWYQQSLDQGLQFLIQYYNGEERAKGNILERFSAQQFPDLHSELNLSSLELGDSALYFCASSVPSDTQYFGPGTRLTVL.